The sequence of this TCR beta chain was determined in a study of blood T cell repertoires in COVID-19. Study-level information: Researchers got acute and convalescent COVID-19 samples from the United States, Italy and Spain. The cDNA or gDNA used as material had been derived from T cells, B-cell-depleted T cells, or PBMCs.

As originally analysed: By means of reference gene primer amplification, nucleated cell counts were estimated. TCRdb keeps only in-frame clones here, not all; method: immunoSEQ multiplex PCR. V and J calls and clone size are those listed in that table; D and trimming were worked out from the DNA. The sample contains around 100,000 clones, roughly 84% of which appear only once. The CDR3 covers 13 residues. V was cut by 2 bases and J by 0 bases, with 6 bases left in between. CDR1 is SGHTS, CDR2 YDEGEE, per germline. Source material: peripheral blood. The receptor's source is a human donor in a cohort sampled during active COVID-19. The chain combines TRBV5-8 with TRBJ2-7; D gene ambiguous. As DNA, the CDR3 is TGTGCCAGCAGCTTCGGTGTCTCCTACGAGCAGTACTTC. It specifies CASSFGVSYEQYF.